Detailed here is one TCR beta chain. This entry is derived from a study of shared clonotypes between healthy human individuals. Clones were read by immunoSEQ multiplex PCR, and TCRdb kept only the in-frame ones, dropping some. The data contain about 2 million clones, 90% to 95% of them singletons. CDR3 length: 15 residues. J lost 1 base, V lost 5 bases, and 5 bases had no gene match. In germline, CDR1 is GTSNPN, CDR2 SVGIG (reference sequence). This rearrangement joins TRBV30 to TRBJ1-6, with 7 positions matching TRBD1. Sequences were obtained from naive CD4+ T cells sorted from blood. Subset in this sample: CD45RA+ positively selected. This TCR was recovered from a man aged 18 to 35 in good health. The CDR3: CAWGTGESYNSPLHF. The CDR3 DNA reads TGTGCCTGGGGAACAGGGGAATCCTATAATTCACCCCTCCACTTT.